The rows below give T cell receptor beta chains drawn from one sample of a study of identical twins. TCRdb analysed the 5' RACE reads with MiXCR anew, one entry per CDR3 protein. The table records about 240,000 distinct CDR3 sequences, 7.5% of them present only once. In addition, the sample was reused for a study of yellow fever vaccine responses in identical twins.

The sequencing sample was made of CD8+ T cells sorted from blood. These receptors all come from a young woman in good health. CDR3s include the opening cysteine and the closing phenylalanine or tryptophan. D genes are given only for firm matches. Clone size appears in some rows only: once, few, many, or a class for an expanded clone.

J gene: TRBJ2-1; V gene: TRBV20-1; D gene: TRBD2; clone size: -; CDR3 protein: CSARGSGRQSSYNEQFF; CDR3 DNA: TGCAGTGCTAGAGGGAGCGGGAGGCAGAGCTCCTACAATGAGCAGTTCTTC
J gene: TRBJ2-2; V gene: TRBV2; D gene: TRBD2; clone size: -; CDR3 protein: CASSEAGGRLAGELFF; CDR3 DNA: TGTGCCAGCAGTGAGGCGGGAGGGAGGCTTGCCGGGGAGCTGTTTTTT
J gene: TRBJ2-3; V gene: TRBV7-8; D gene: TRBD1; clone size: -; CDR3 protein: CASSSPTDRDTSTDTQYF; CDR3 DNA: TGTGCCAGCAGCTCTCCTACGGACAGGGACACTAGCACAGATACGCAGTATTTT
J gene: TRBJ2-3; V gene: TRBV15; D gene: TRBD1; clone size: many; CDR3 protein: CATSGPQGVMDTQYF; CDR3 DNA: TGTGCCACCAGCGGACCACAGGGGGTCATGGATACGCAGTATTTT
J gene: TRBJ2-1; V gene: TRBV10-2; D gene: TRBD2; clone size: many; CDR3 protein: CASGTSGGSYNEQFF; CDR3 DNA: TGCGCCAGCGGTACTAGCGGGGGCTCCTACAATGAGCAGTTCTTC
J gene: TRBJ2-1; V gene: TRBV27; D gene: TRBD2; clone size: -; CDR3 protein: CASSSGVAGAYNEQFF; CDR3 DNA: TGTGCCAGCAGTTCCGGGGTAGCGGGAGCCTACAATGAGCAGTTCTTC
J gene: TRBJ2-5; V gene: TRBV7-2; D gene: TRBD1; clone size: -; CDR3 protein: CASSLGPGQGMGETQYF; CDR3 DNA: TGTGCCAGCAGCTTAGGGCCCGGACAGGGAATGGGAGAGACCCAGTACTTC
J gene: TRBJ2-6; V gene: TRBV9; D gene: -; clone size: -; CDR3 protein: CASRRGSGANVLTF; CDR3 DNA: TGTGCCAGCAGGAGGGGGTCCGGGGCCAACGTCCTGACTTTC
J gene: TRBJ2-3; V gene: TRBV4-1; D gene: TRBD2; clone size: -; CDR3 protein: CASSALSGGSDTQYF; CDR3 DNA: TGCGCCAGCAGCGCCCTTAGCGGGGGTTCGGATACGCAGTATTTT
J gene: TRBJ2-1; V gene: TRBV7-8; D gene: -; clone size: -; CDR3 protein: CASSPDGRGSNEQFF; CDR3 DNA: TGTGCCAGCAGCCCGGATGGGAGGGGGAGCAATGAGCAGTTCTTC
J gene: TRBJ2-7; V gene: TRBV27; D gene: -; clone size: -; CDR3 protein: CASSFYRDSHGQYF; CDR3 DNA: TGTGCCAGCAGTTTTTACCGGGACTCCCATGGGCAGTACTTC
J gene: TRBJ2-1; V gene: TRBV11-2; D gene: -; clone size: few; CDR3 protein: CASSTSMSRAAYNEQFF; CDR3 DNA: TGTGCCAGCAGCACCTCTATGTCCAGGGCGGCCTACAATGAGCAGTTCTTC
J gene: TRBJ2-1; V gene: TRBV28; D gene: TRBD2; clone size: many; CDR3 protein: CASSFRTGTSGSRYNEQFF; CDR3 DNA: TGTGCCAGCAGTTTTCGAACCGGGACTAGCGGGAGTCGCTACAATGAGCAGTTCTTC
J gene: TRBJ1-1; V gene: TRBV12-3/TRBV12-4; D gene: TRBD1; clone size: few; CDR3 protein: CASTDSPWTGNTEAFF; CDR3 DNA: TGTGCCAGCACCGACTCCCCGTGGACAGGGAACACTGAAGCTTTCTTT
J gene: TRBJ2-1; V gene: TRBV27; D gene: -; clone size: -; CDR3 protein: CASSYQNEQFF; CDR3 DNA: TGTGCCAGCAGTTACCAGAATGAGCAGTTCTTC
J gene: TRBJ2-1; V gene: TRBV28; D gene: -; clone size: few; CDR3 protein: CASSLSSGEQFF; CDR3 DNA: TGTGCCAGCAGTTTATCGAGCGGGGAGCAGTTCTTC
J gene: TRBJ2-3; V gene: TRBV27; D gene: -; clone size: -; CDR3 protein: CASSSHRRTDTQYF; CDR3 DNA: TGTGCCAGCAGTTCTCATCGAAGGACAGATACGCAGTATTTT
J gene: TRBJ1-1; V gene: TRBV10-3; D gene: -; clone size: few; CDR3 protein: CAITDRNTEAFF; CDR3 DNA: TGTGCCATCACCGATAGGAACACTGAAGCTTTCTTT
J gene: TRBJ2-5; V gene: TRBV20-1; D gene: TRBD2; clone size: -; CDR3 protein: CSASRQPLAGTQETQYF; CDR3 DNA: TGCAGTGCTAGCCGTCAACCGCTAGCGGGGACCCAAGAGACCCAGTACTTC
J gene: TRBJ2-1; V gene: TRBV27; D gene: TRBD2; clone size: -; CDR3 protein: CASSGSGSSYNEQFF; CDR3 DNA: TGTGCCAGCAGTGGAAGCGGGAGCTCCTACAATGAGCAGTTCTTC
J gene: TRBJ2-1; V gene: TRBV7-9; D gene: -; clone size: -; CDR3 protein: CASSRVDDNEQFF; CDR3 DNA: TGTGCCAGCAGCCGGGTGGATGACAATGAGCAGTTCTTC
J gene: TRBJ2-1; V gene: TRBV4-1; D gene: -; clone size: many; CDR3 protein: CASSQEGRVVYNEQFF; CDR3 DNA: TGCGCCAGCAGCCAAGAGGGCAGGGTCGTCTACAATGAGCAGTTCTTC
J gene: TRBJ2-1; V gene: TRBV29-1; D gene: TRBD2; clone size: many; CDR3 protein: CSVALAGRSYNEQFF; CDR3 DNA: TGCAGCGTTGCTTTAGCGGGGCGGTCCTACAATGAGCAGTTCTTC
J gene: TRBJ2-2; V gene: TRBV11-2; D gene: -; clone size: few; CDR3 protein: CASTFTGELFF; CDR3 DNA: TGTGCCAGCACCTTTACCGGGGAGCTGTTTTTT
J gene: TRBJ1-1; V gene: TRBV6-5; D gene: TRBD1; clone size: once; CDR3 protein: CASSSTGEATEAFF; CDR3 DNA: TGTGCCAGCAGTTCGACAGGGGAGGCGACTGAAGCTTTCTTT
J gene: TRBJ2-3; V gene: TRBV12-3/TRBV12-4; D gene: -; clone size: many; CDR3 protein: CASSLVGAMADTQYF; CDR3 DNA: TGTGCCAGCAGTTTAGTGGGGGCCATGGCAGATACGCAGTATTTT
J gene: TRBJ2-5; V gene: TRBV4-1; D gene: -; clone size: -; CDR3 protein: CASSQDGFDGETQYF; CDR3 DNA: TGCGCCAGCAGCCAAGATGGGTTTGACGGGGAGACCCAGTACTTC
J gene: TRBJ2-2; V gene: TRBV6-5; D gene: -; clone size: -; CDR3 protein: CASSWTARNTGELFF; CDR3 DNA: TGTGCCAGCAGTTGGACGGCCAGGAACACCGGGGAGCTGTTTTTT
J gene: TRBJ2-3; V gene: TRBV20-1; D gene: TRBD2; clone size: -; CDR3 protein: CSATVAGDDTDTQYF; CDR3 DNA: TGCAGTGCTACGGTGGCGGGGGATGACACAGATACGCAGTATTTT
J gene: TRBJ2-7; V gene: TRBV27; D gene: -; clone size: many; CDR3 protein: CASSLCIGFEQYF; CDR3 DNA: TGTGCCAGCAGTTTATGTATAGGGTTCGAGCAGTACTTC
J gene: TRBJ1-1; V gene: TRBV15; D gene: -; clone size: few; CDR3 protein: CATSRGGNTEAFF; CDR3 DNA: TGTGCCACCAGCAGAGGCGGGAACACTGAAGCTTTCTTT
J gene: TRBJ2-1; V gene: TRBV24-1; D gene: TRBD2; clone size: few; CDR3 protein: CATSASGDYNEQFF; CDR3 DNA: TGTGCCACCAGTGCTAGCGGGGACTACAATGAGCAGTTCTTC
J gene: TRBJ2-3; V gene: TRBV5-1; D gene: -; clone size: many; CDR3 protein: CASSLELSTDTQYF; CDR3 DNA: TGCGCCAGCAGCTTGGAACTGAGCACAGATACGCAGTATTTT
J gene: TRBJ2-7; V gene: TRBV29-1; D gene: -; clone size: -; CDR3 protein: CSVGQSTYEQYF; CDR3 DNA: TGCAGCGTCGGACAGTCAACCTACGAGCAGTACTTC
J gene: TRBJ2-5; V gene: TRBV20-1; D gene: TRBD2; clone size: -; CDR3 protein: CCARVLGESGGAGETQYF; CDR3 DNA: TGCTGTGCTAGAGTACTCGGGGAGAGCGGGGGGGCCGGAGAGACCCAGTACTTC
J gene: TRBJ1-2; V gene: TRBV5-4; D gene: -; clone size: -; CDR3 protein: CASSLATGANYGYTF; CDR3 DNA: TGTGCCAGCAGCTTGGCCACAGGCGCTAACTATGGCTACACCTTC
J gene: TRBJ2-5; V gene: TRBV4-1; D gene: TRBD2; clone size: -; CDR3 protein: CASSQYLAGGQETQYF; CDR3 DNA: TGCGCCAGCAGCCAGTACCTAGCGGGAGGCCAAGAGACCCAGTACTTC
J gene: TRBJ2-2; V gene: TRBV25-1; D gene: -; clone size: -; CDR3 protein: CASSEVTAANTGELFF; CDR3 DNA: TGTGCCAGCAGTGAAGTCACAGCCGCGAACACCGGGGAGCTGTTTTTT
J gene: TRBJ2-5; V gene: TRBV6-1; D gene: -; clone size: few; CDR3 protein: CASTPSGQEATETQYF; CDR3 DNA: TGTGCCAGCACCCCCTCGGGACAAGAAGCCACGGAGACCCAGTACTTC
J gene: TRBJ2-1; V gene: TRBV5-6; D gene: -; clone size: few; CDR3 protein: CASSLDSNSSYNEQFF; CDR3 DNA: TGTGCCAGCAGCCTGGACAGCAACAGCTCCTACAATGAGCAGTTCTTC
J gene: TRBJ2-3; V gene: TRBV3-1; D gene: -; clone size: few; CDR3 protein: CASAAPGGFSADGTQYF; CDR3 DNA: TGTGCCAGCGCCGCACCTGGGGGATTTAGCGCTGACGGGACGCAGTATTTT
J gene: TRBJ2-1; V gene: TRBV7-9; D gene: TRBD1; clone size: -; CDR3 protein: CASSQGVLGEQFF; CDR3 DNA: TGTGCCAGCAGCCAGGGGGTCCTGGGGGAGCAGTTCTTC
J gene: TRBJ2-1; V gene: TRBV4-1; D gene: -; clone size: few; CDR3 protein: CASSRAAGAGKAYEQFF; CDR3 DNA: TGCGCCAGCAGCCGAGCGGCTGGGGCGGGAAAGGCCTATGAGCAGTTCTTC
J gene: TRBJ1-2; V gene: TRBV6-1; D gene: -; clone size: -; CDR3 protein: CASLGGTNYGYTF; CDR3 DNA: TGTGCCAGCCTGGGAGGGACTAACTATGGCTACACCTTC
J gene: TRBJ2-7; V gene: TRBV5-5; D gene: -; clone size: many; CDR3 protein: CASSFPDNPYEQYF; CDR3 DNA: TGTGCCAGCAGCTTCCCGGACAACCCCTACGAGCAGTACTTC
J gene: TRBJ2-1; V gene: TRBV29-1; D gene: TRBD1; clone size: many; CDR3 protein: CSVVQGAINEQFF; CDR3 DNA: TGCAGCGTTGTACAGGGGGCAATCAATGAGCAGTTCTTC